Below, 2 T cell receptor beta chains from the same sample are listed, as sequenced in a study of cytomegalovirus exposure and HLA in healthy donors. Measured with immunoSEQ multiplex PCR; TCRdb has only the in-frame clones, and not every one. The sample lists about 280,000 clones; around 87% were seen once. The sequenced sample consisted of PBMCs. These receptors originate from a woman aged 18-30 years in good health and CMV-seronegative.

The J gene is TRBJ2-7, the V gene TRBV9, with 7 bases matching TRBD1. With 2 bases clipped from V and 6 bases from J, the junction kept 5 bases outside the gene matches. The germline gives CDR1 SGDLS, CDR2 YYNGEE. The CDR3 covers 13 residues. CDR3 sequence reads: CASSVDNRGEQYF. As DNA, the CDR3 is TGTGCCAGCAGCGTGGACAACAGGGGCGAGCAGTACTTC. Drawing the rest from reference TRBV9 and TRBJ2-7, the complete variable domain is DSGVTQTPKHLITATGQRVTLRCSPRSGDLSVYWYQQSLDQGLQFLIQYYNGEERAKGNILERFSAQQFPDLHSELNLSSLELGDSALYFCASSVDNRGEQYFGPGTRLTVT.

This chain joins TRBV28 and TRBJ2-1; possible D gene TRBD1, 6 bases. V lost 8 bases and J 8 bases, leaving 22 bases between the germline ends. The CDR3 covers 15 residues. Per the germline V gene, CDR1 is MDHEN and CDR2 is SYDVKM. CDR3 DNA: TGTGCCAGCTCCACAGGGACCGGGTTGATCCATGAGCAGTTCTTC. It is translated as CASSTGTGLIHEQFF. The complete variable domain, with remaining parts taken from reference TRBV28 and TRBJ2-1, reads DVKVTQSSRYLVKRTGEKVFLECVQDMDHENMFWYRQDPGLGLRLIYFSYDVKMKEKGDIPEGYSVSREKKERFSLILESASTNQTSMYLCASSTGTGLIHEQFFGPGTRLTVL.